The clone carrying this T cell receptor (beta chain) turned up a few times. Methods used by the authors: Estimation of nucleated cell counts was performed using reference gene primer amplification. Assay used: immunoSEQ multiplex PCR; TCRdb lists only in-frame clones, some missing. From that table come the V and J calls and clone size; the DNA was used to work out D and trimming. This sample carries approximately 220,000 clones, roughly 85% of them seen once, and the ten largest clones take roughly 2.5%. This entry comes from a study of blood T cell repertoires in COVID-19. At the level of the study: The origin of the acute and convalescent COVID-19 samples was the United States, Italy and Spain. Sources were T cells, B-cell-depleted T cells, or PBMCs; the material itself was cDNA or gDNA.

The CDR3 covers 15 residues. Trimming stripped 5 bases from V and 2 bases from J, with 11 bases between. Germline V gene sequence: CDR1 SGHRS, CDR2 YFSETQ. Sequencing used peripheral blood. This sequence originates from a woman aged 40 to 50 with active or convalescent COVID-19. The chain recombines TRBV5-1 with TRBJ1-6, with D maybe TRBD1 (5 bases). The CDR3 region has the DNA TGCGCCAGCAGTTACGACAGCCCCTATAATTCACCCCTCCACTTT. Protein sequence: CASSYDSPYNSPLHF.